The 21 T cell receptor beta chains below were found in one sample sequenced in a study of TIL therapy for anti-PD-1-resistant metastatic lung cancer. Specified time point: pre-treatment sample, taken before nivolumab and TIL therapy. Sequencing used immunoSEQ v3. Assay used: immunoSEQ multiplex PCR; TCRdb lists only in-frame clones, some missing. This sample carries about 50,000 clones, around 86% of them seen once, and the ten largest clones take 5%. Specimen: blood, collected at baseline. The receptors derive from a person aged 25-80 years with non-small cell lung cancer.

V gene TRBV5-5 combines with J gene TRBJ2-7; 9 bases agree with TRBD1. V was pared by 0 bases and J by 1 base, with 2 bases of the junction left unmatched. The CDR3 length is 15 residues. Germline V gene sequence: CDR1 SGHKS, CDR2 YYEKEE (reference sequence). The DNA of the CDR3 is TGTGCCAGCAGCTTGGAACAGGGGGCATCCTACGAGCAGTACTTC. It encodes CASSLEQGASYEQYF.

The chain uses TRBV28 and TRBJ2-2; D remains ambiguous. The germline gives CDR1 MDHEN, CDR2 SYDVKM. Trimming removed 6 bases from V and 3 bases from J, with 11 bases in between. The CDR3 totals 14 residues. The CDR3 region is CASRVSSYTGELFF. DNA for the CDR3: TGTGCCAGCAGAGTATCGTCTTACACCGGGGAGCTGTTTTTT.

This chain connects TRBV6-4 to TRBJ2-1; possibly TRBD2 for D (7 bases). The CDR3 length is 14 residues. Deletions cut 0 bases from V and 5 bases from J, with 8 bases between. Germline CDR1 reads MRHNA; CDR2 reads SNTAGT. The DNA of the CDR3 is TGTGCCAGCAGTGACTCGGGGGGGCACAATGAGCAGTTCTTC. Its protein product is CASSDSGGHNEQFF.

The chain combines TRBV29-1 with TRBJ2-7, with 10 nucleotides matching TRBD2. CDR1 and CDR2 from the germline V gene are SQVTM and ANQGSEA. J gave up 7 bases and V 2 bases, and 8 bases lay outside the gene matches. The CDR3 length is 14 residues. In DNA form, the CDR3 reads TGCAGCGTTGAAAGGGCTAGCGGGAGTCGGGAGCAGTACTTC. It translates to CSVERASGSREQYF.

The chain couples TRBV7-9 to TRBJ2-5; no reliable D call. The V and J ends lost 1 base and 4 bases respectively, with 10 bases between them. This CDR3 region has 14 residues. CDR1 is SEHNR and CDR2 is FQNEAQ in the germline V gene (reference sequence). Here the CDR3 DNA reads TGTGCCAGCAGCTTAGGTTCACAGACAGAGACCCAGTACTTC. Translating it yields CASSLGSQTETQYF.

The chain has TRBV28 and TRBJ2-3; D gene unclear. V lost 7 bases to trimming and J lost 4 bases, with 12 bases between them. Germline-derived CDR1 and CDR2 are MDHEN and SYDVKM. This CDR3 region has 13 residues. The CDR3 DNA follows: TGTGCCAGCAACGACCGGGCGGCAGATACGCAGTATTTT. It codes for CASNDRAADTQYF. Together with reference TRBV28 and TRBJ2-3, the CDR3 gives the full variable domain: DVKVTQSSRYLVKRTGEKVFLECVQDMDHENMFWYRQDPGLGLRLIYFSYDVKMKEKGDIPEGYSVSREKKERFSLILESASTNQTSMYLCASNDRAADTQYFGPGTRLTVL.

The chain links TRBV14 to TRBJ2-6; D is uncertain. The germline V gene encodes CDR1 SGHDN and CDR2 FVKESK. V gave up 3 bases and J gave up 0 bases, with 12 bases separating them. The CDR3 has 17 amino acids. CDR3 protein: CASSHHNGSSGANVLTF. The CDR3 DNA is TGTGCCAGCAGCCACCACAATGGGTCCTCTGGGGCCAACGTCCTGACTTTC. The complete variable domain, with remaining parts taken from reference TRBV14 and TRBJ2-6, reads EAGVTQFPSHSVIEKGQTVTLRCDPISGHDNLYWYRRVMGKEIKFLLHFVKESKQDESGMPNNRFLAERTGGTYSTLKVQPAELEDSGVYFCASSHHNGSSGANVLTFGAGSRLTVL.

The chain uses TRBV13 and TRBJ2-1; D gene ambiguous. The CDR3 runs to 12 residues. The germline gives CDR1 PRHDT, CDR2 FYEKMQ (reference sequence). The ends were cut back, 3 bases at V and 9 bases at J, with 9 bases in the middle. The DNA for the CDR3 is TGTGCCAGCAGCTTTGGTCGGAGTGAGCAGTTCTTC. It translates to CASSFGRSEQFF.

This sequence joins TRBV30 and TRBJ2-1; D remains ambiguous. The CDR3 spans 12 residues. Germline V gives CDR1 GTSNPN, CDR2 SVGIG (reference sequence). Trimming left V 3 bases short and J 7 bases short, with 10 bases between. The CDR3 bases are TGTGCCTGGAGCCTAGGGCGGAATGAGCAGTTCTTC. Protein product: CAWSLGRNEQFF.

This rearrangement joins TRBV20-1 to TRBJ1-1; no reliable D call. Trimming pared 2 bases from V and 1 base from J, leaving 2 bases between. The germline V gene has CDR1 DFQATT and CDR2 SNEGSKA (reference sequence). This CDR3 has 11 residues. The CDR3 sequence is CSARQNTEAFF. CDR3 nucleotides: TGCAGTGCTAGACAGAACACTGAAGCTTTCTTT.

This clone appeared a few times. V is TRBV11-3 and J is TRBJ2-1; no clear D. Germline values: CDR1 SGHNT, CDR2 YENEEA. Between the trimmed V and J ends, which lost 4 bases and 6 bases, there was a span of 10 bases. The CDR3 spans 13 residues. In nucleotides, the CDR3 is TGTGCCAGCAGCTCCAGGACCCCCAATGAGCAGTTCTTC. It encodes CASSSRTPNEQFF.

The chain combines TRBV9 with TRBJ2-5; possible D gene TRBD2, 5 bases. Germline V gives CDR1 SGDLS, CDR2 YYNGEE. Trimming took off 7 bases at V and 5 bases at J, with 18 bases between the two ends. CDR3 size: 14 residues. The DNA of the CDR3 is TGTGCCAGCTCCGCTGGAGGCATCCTGGAGACCCAGTACTTC. Translating gives CASSAGGILETQYF.

The chain carries TRBV5-1 and TRBJ2-5; 7 nucleotides agree with TRBD1. The CDR3 sequence is 16 residues long. Trimming removed 4 bases from V and 5 bases from J; junction bases left unmatched: 14. CDR1 and CDR2 (germline): SGHRS, YFSETQ. The CDR3 is CASSGQGQVGIETQYF. DNA for the CDR3: TGCGCCAGCAGCGGACAAGGACAGGTCGGAATTGAGACCCAGTACTTC.

The V and J genes are TRBV5-4 and TRBJ2-5; perhaps TRBD2 as D (7 bases). The CDR3 consists of 18 residues. In germline, CDR1 is SGHNT, CDR2 YYREEE (reference sequence). Trimming stripped 4 bases from V and 1 base from J, with 23 bases between. Written as DNA, the CDR3 is TGTGCCAGCAGCCCGGGGGGCGGGTTCGTGTCCTCCCAAGAGACCCAGTACTTC. Encoded protein: CASSPGGGFVSSQETQYF.

V usage is TRBV7-2 and J usage is TRBJ1-2; 10 nucleotides agree with TRBD1. Looked up from germline, CDR1 is SGHTA and CDR2 is FQGNSA. There are 13 residues in the CDR3. After removal of 6 bases from V and 3 bases from J, the junction contained 1 base not matched to a gene. As DNA, the CDR3 is TGTGCCAGCAGGGGACAGGGGCACTATGGCTACACCTTC. It specifies CASRGQGHYGYTF. Full variable domain (rest looked up from reference TRBV7-2 and TRBJ1-2): GAGVSQSPSNKVTEKGKDVELRCDPISGHTALYWYRQSLGQGLEFLIYFQGNSAPDKSGLPSDRFSAERTGGSVSTLTIQRTQQEDSAVYLCASRGQGHYGYTFGSGTRLTVV.

This clone was observed once. This chain links TRBV6-6 with TRBJ2-7; D remains unclear. CDR1 is MNHNY and CDR2 is SVGAGI in the germline V gene (reference sequence). V was clipped by 6 bases and J by 3 bases, with 18 bases between them. The CDR3 has 15 residues. The CDR3 DNA follows: TGTGCCAGCAGCCACCCCGGCCCCGACGACTACGAGCAGTACTTC. Protein product: CASSHPGPDDYEQYF.

There are a few counts of this clone. This sequence joins TRBV4-3 and TRBJ1-2; maybe TRBD1 (5 bases). The germline gives CDR1 LGHNA, CDR2 YSLEER. This CDR3 has 16 amino acids. The germline V and J ends were trimmed by 4 bases and 8 bases, with 23 bases remaining between them. The CDR3 loop is CASSPASGTAVVGYTF. CDR3 bases: TGCGCCAGCAGCCCCGCTTCAGGGACCGCTGTGGTAGGCTACACCTTC.

J is TRBJ2-5 and V is TRBV20-1; 8 positions match TRBD2. Germline CDR1 reads DFQATT; CDR2 reads SNEGSKA (reference sequence). CDR3 size: 11 residues. In nucleotides, the CDR3 is TGCAGCCCGGGGGGGCAGGGGACCCAGTACTTC. Translating it yields CSPGGQGTQYF.

V usage is TRBV12-3 or TRBV12-4 and J usage is TRBJ2-7; TRBD1 matches 7 bases. The length of the CDR3 is 12 residues. The ends lost 6 bases at V and 4 bases at J; junction bases unmatched: 3. The CDR3: CASRPDRYEQYF. DNA of the CDR3: TGTGCCAGCAGGCCGGACAGGTACGAGCAGTACTTC.

In this sample, this clone turned up a few times. The chain employs TRBV7-3 and TRBJ2-2; 15 nucleotides line up with TRBD2. The CDR3 spans 17 residues. Germline-derived CDR1 and CDR2 are SGHTA and FQGTGA. V lost 3 bases to trimming and J lost 6 bases; unmatched junction nucleotides: 5. This CDR3 is CASSFSGLAGGPGELFF. The CDR3 DNA follows: TGTGCCAGCAGCTTTTCCGGACTAGCGGGAGGGCCCGGGGAGCTGTTTTTT.

This clone appeared a single time. This chain joins TRBV30 and TRBJ2-2, with unresolved D. In germline, CDR1 is GTSNPN, CDR2 SVGIG (reference sequence). The CDR3 has 14 residues. Trimming removed 0 bases at V and 1 base at J, with 6 bases between. The CDR3 loop reads CAWSVLVNTGELFF. CDR3 coding DNA: TGTGCCTGGAGTGTCCTGGTGAACACCGGGGAGCTGTTTTTT.